This entry is about one T cell receptor (beta chain). Its target is not known. This entry is derived from a study of CD8+ T cells in alopecia areata. The wider study: The tofacitinib course ran for 6 to 18 months and was followed by 6 months off drug. Broader study findings: Tofacitinib significantly brought down scalp clonality and expanded CD8+ clones among top 100. Patients showed less clear TCR sequence sharing than mice, possibly partly because of HLA diversity.

Isolated RNA was reverse transcribed into cDNA used as the sequencing template. Profiled with immunoSEQ multiplex PCR; TCRdb holds only in-frame clones, not every one. This sample has approximately 200,000 clones, with approximately 60% found just once. The sample's treatment: oral pan-JAK inhibitor, 5-10 mg twice daily. With V trimmed by 1 base and J by 6 bases, 9 bases remained unmatched. Germline V gene data show CDR1 as GTSNPN and CDR2 as SVGIG (reference sequence). CDR3 length equals 15 residues. This receptor was taken from a human donor with alopecia areata. Sequencing used CD4+ T cells sorted from blood, obtained at week 4, from a patient treated with tofacitinib. The rearrangement links TRBV30 to TRBJ1-5, with 7 nucleotides matching TRBD1. The CDR3 DNA sequence: TGTGCCTGGAGTGGTGGGACCTCAGGGGGTCAGCCCCAGCATTTT. Protein: CAWSGGTSGGQPQHF.